This T cell receptor beta chain was recovered during a study of early T cells in non-severe SARS-CoV-2 infection. As for the study in general: The authors sequenced bulk RNA from unsorted whole blood, leaving chains unpaired.

This clonotype showed up just a few times. Its antigen is as yet unknown. Points from the study as a whole: Anti-spike CD8 responses were favored in VDJdb matching, and private and CD4 specificities were missed.

Individual cDNA molecules each received unique molecular identifiers attached to them. TCRdb itself ran the 5' RACE reads through MiXCR, one entry per CDR3 protein. The sample records around 66,000 distinct CDR3 sequences, about 12% being singletons. The CDR3 contains 12 residues. The germline V gene encodes CDR1 SGHVS and CDR2 FQNEAQ. The V gene lost 5 bases and the J gene lost 3 bases, with 8 bases spanning the gap. Sample: whole blood. V is TRBV7-8 and J is TRBJ2-7, with D perhaps TRBD1 or TRBD2 (5 bases each). This TCR was recovered from an adult who was a healthcare worker with PCR-confirmed SARS-CoV-2 infection or an uninfected control (not recorded which). DNA for the CDR3: TGTGCCAGCAGCAGGGACGGCTACGAGCAGTACTTC. Its protein product is CASSRDGYEQYF.